These 7 T cell receptor beta chains came from one sample sequenced in a study of CD8+ T cells in alopecia areata. Following RNA extraction, reverse transcription yielded cDNA that acted as the sequencing template. This table comes from immunoSEQ multiplex PCR, and its TCRdb copy is limited to in-frame clones, with some not included. The sample yields some 98,000 clones, roughly 64% seen once. This sample's treatment: oral pan-JAK inhibitor, 5-10 mg twice daily. Sequencing used CD8+ T cells sorted from blood, obtained at week 4, from a patient treated with tofacitinib. The receptors were gathered from a human donor with alopecia areata.

The chain recombines TRBV10-3 with TRBJ1-5; maybe TRBD1 (5 bases). The germline V and J ends were trimmed by 3 bases and 4 bases, with 19 bases remaining between them. Germline V CDR1 and CDR2: ENHRY, SYGVKD. This CDR3 region has 17 residues. DNA of the CDR3: TGTGCCATCAGTGAATACGGGACTCCCAGAGCAAATCAGCCCCAGCATTTT. Protein product: CAISEYGTPRANQPQHF.

This clone was counted a few times. The V gene is TRBV6-1, the J gene TRBJ1-1; no clear D. The germline V gene encodes CDR1 MNHNS and CDR2 SASEGT. This CDR3 is 12 amino acids long. V lost 4 bases, J lost 3 bases, and 6 bases lay in between. The CDR3 loop is CASSVGYTEAFF. In DNA form, the CDR3 reads TGTGCCAGCAGTGTGGGGTACACTGAAGCTTTCTTT.

This clone was observed a few times. The chain joins TRBV2 to TRBJ2-1; 8 nucleotides agree with TRBD2. The germline gives CDR1 SNHLY, CDR2 FYNNEI. The CDR3 length is 19 residues. Trimming at V came to 3 bases and at J to 2 bases, leaving 15 bases not matched to a gene. CDR3 region: CASSDHPQYLAGAYNEQFF. As DNA, the CDR3 is TGTGCCAGCAGTGATCATCCGCAGTATCTAGCGGGTGCCTACAATGAGCAGTTCTTC.

The chain employs TRBV5-1 and TRBJ1-3, with D uncertain. Per germline, CDR1 SGHRS and CDR2 YFSETQ. V was clipped by 6 bases and J by 3 bases, with 4 bases between them. The CDR3 consists of 11 residues. For the CDR3, the DNA is TGCGCCAGCACGGTTGGAAACACCATATATTTT. Translation: CASTVGNTIYF.

The chain links TRBV7-8 to TRBJ2-1; 9 nucleotides align to TRBD1. V trimming: 3 bases; J trimming: 12 bases; junction bases outside the gene matches: 12. This CDR3 comprises 15 residues. Germline CDR1 and CDR2: SGHVS and FQNEAQ. The CDR3 DNA is TGTGCCAGCAGCTTTACCGGGACAGGGACTGCGGGGCAGTTCTTC. Residues: CASSFTGTGTAGQFF. The entire variable domain, with the rest obtained from reference TRBV7-8 and TRBJ2-1, is as follows: GAGVSQSPRYKVAKRGQDVALRCDPISGHVSLFWYQQALGQGPEFLTYFQNEAQLDKSGLPSDRFFAERPEGSVSTLKIQRTQQEDSAVYLCASSFTGTGTAGQFFGPGTRLTVL.

V is TRBV29-1 and J is TRBJ1-2; D uncertain. Germline-derived CDR1 and CDR2 are SQVTM and ANQGSEA. This CDR3 contains 13 residues. V gave up 5 bases and J gave up 4 bases, with 14 bases separating them. CDR3 sequence: CSVPLPSIYGYTF. The CDR3 DNA reads as TGCAGCGTTCCCCTACCATCAATCTATGGCTACACCTTC.

V gene TRBV7-9 combines with J gene TRBJ1-5, with D hard to call. This CDR3 has 12 residues. Germline V gene sequence: CDR1 SEHNR, CDR2 FQNEAQ (reference sequence). Deletions cut 5 bases from V and 6 bases from J, with 8 bases between. The CDR3 loop is CASSPPGQPQHF. Here the CDR3 DNA reads TGTGCCAGCAGCCCTCCCGGTCAGCCCCAGCATTTT. Together with reference TRBV7-9 and TRBJ1-5, the CDR3 gives the full variable domain: DTGVSQNPRHKITKRGQNVTFRCDPISEHNRLYWYRQTLGQGPEFLTYFQNEAQLEKSRLLSDRFSAERPKGSFSTLEIQRTEQGDSAMYLCASSPPGQPQHFGDGTRLSIL.